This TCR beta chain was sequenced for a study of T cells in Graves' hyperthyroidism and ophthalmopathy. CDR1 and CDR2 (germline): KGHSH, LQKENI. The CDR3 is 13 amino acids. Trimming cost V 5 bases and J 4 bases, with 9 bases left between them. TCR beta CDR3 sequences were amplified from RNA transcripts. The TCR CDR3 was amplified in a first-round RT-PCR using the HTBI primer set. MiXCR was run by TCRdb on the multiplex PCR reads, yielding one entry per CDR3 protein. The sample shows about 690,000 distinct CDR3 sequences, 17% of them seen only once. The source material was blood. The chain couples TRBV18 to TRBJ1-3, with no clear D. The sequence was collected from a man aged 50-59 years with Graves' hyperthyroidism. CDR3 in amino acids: CASSWEPGNTIYF. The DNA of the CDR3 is TGTGCCAGCTCATGGGAACCCGGAAACACCATATATTTT.